What follows are 11 T cell receptor beta chains derived from one specimen sequenced in a study of cytomegalovirus exposure and HLA in healthy donors. PCR amplification relied on 60 Vbeta primers (plus 13 Jbeta primers). Clones were read by immunoSEQ multiplex PCR, and TCRdb kept only the in-frame ones, dropping some. This sample's table has around 110,000 clones. The material sequenced was PBMCs. The receptors come from a man younger than 45 in good health and CMV-seronegative.

V gene TRBV5-6 combines with J gene TRBJ2-1; 9 nucleotides agree with TRBD1. J gave up 8 bases and V 1 base, and 7 bases lay outside the gene matches. The germline CDR1 and CDR2 sequences are SGHDT and YYEEEE. This CDR3 is 15 amino acids long. CDR3 bases: TGTGCCAGCAGCTTGCAGACAGGGGGGATGTATGAGCAGTTCTTC. It specifies CASSLQTGGMYEQFF. The full variable domain, with the rest looked up from reference TRBV5-6 and TRBJ2-1, is DAGVTQSPTHLIKTRGQQVTLRCSPKSGHDTVSWYQQALGQGPQFIFQYYEEEERQRGNFPDRFSGHQFPNYSSELNVNALLLGDSALYLCASSLQTGGMYEQFFGPGTRLTVL.

The CDR3 loop reads CASPEAGSCPSDQPQHF. The CDR3 nucleotides are TGCGCCAGTCCGGAAGCAGGGTCTTGCCCTTCGGATCAGCCCCAGCATTTT. This sequence joins TRBV5-1 and TRBJ1-5; D might be TRBD1 (5 bases). V lost 8 bases to trimming and J lost 5 bases, with 26 bases between them. The CDR3 consists of 17 residues. Germline V gene lookup returns CDR1 SGHRS and CDR2 YFSETQ.

V and J are TRBV5-6 and TRBJ1-1; the match to TRBD1 covers 11 bases. This CDR3 has 15 amino acids. Per the germline V gene, CDR1 is SGHDT and CDR2 is YYEEEE. V was clipped by 4 bases and J by 4 bases; unmatched bases: 6. DNA for the CDR3: TGTGCCAGCAGCGTGGACAGGGGGCCGGGCACTGAAGCTTTCTTT. Encoded protein: CASSVDRGPGTEAFF.

The chain employs TRBV2 and TRBJ2-7; D is unclear. The CDR3 has 14 amino acids. CDR1 is SNHLY and CDR2 is FYNNEI in the germline V gene. The V end was cut by 3 bases, the J end by 3 bases, with 12 bases between. The CDR3 is CASSESGMGYEQYF. CDR3 nucleotide sequence: TGTGCCAGCAGTGAGTCAGGTATGGGCTACGAGCAGTACTTC.

The V call is TRBV6-5, the J call TRBJ1-1; D perhaps matches TRBD1 (6 bases). V dropped 7 bases and J dropped 0 bases, with 12 bases sitting between them. There are 14 residues in the CDR3. Germline loops: CDR1 MNHEY, CDR2 SVGAGI. CDR3 sequence: CASIKDSLNTEAFF. The CDR3 DNA follows: TGTGCCAGCATCAAGGACAGCCTGAACACTGAAGCTTTCTTT.

V and J are TRBV19 and TRBJ2-7; maybe TRBD2 (6 bases). The CDR3 has 14 amino acids. CDR1 LNHDA and CDR2 SQIVND come from the germline V gene (reference sequence). V dropped 6 bases and J dropped 0 bases, with 12 bases sitting between them. This chain's CDR3 is CASRPGLYSYEQYF. The CDR3 nucleotides read TGTGCCAGTAGGCCGGGACTTTACTCCTACGAGCAGTACTTC. The complete variable domain, with remaining parts taken from reference TRBV19 and TRBJ2-7, reads DGGITQSPKYLFRKEGQNVTLSCEQNLNHDAMYWYRQDPGQGLRLIYYSQIVNDFQKGDIAEGYSVSREKKESFPLTVTSAQKNPTAFYLCASRPGLYSYEQYFGPGTRLTVT.

The chain links TRBV7-2 to TRBJ1-1; TRBD1 aligns across 7 bases. Germline CDR1 and CDR2: SGHTA and FQGNSA. This CDR3 has 13 amino acids. The ends lost 1 base at V and 9 bases at J; junction bases unmatched: 5. The CDR3 spells CASSLVQGGQAFF. Written as DNA, the CDR3 is TGTGCCAGCAGCTTAGTCCAGGGGGGCCAAGCTTTCTTT.

The chain joins TRBV5-6 to TRBJ2-5; 10 nucleotides match TRBD2. This CDR3 is built from 16 residues. Germline V lookup: CDR1 SGHDT, CDR2 YYEEEE. Trimming took 7 bases from V and 5 from J; bases not matched to a gene: 14. CDR3 bases: TGTGCCAGCGCCATTATTAGCGGGGGGTTAGGGGAGACCCAGTACTTC. Its translation is CASAIISGGLGETQYF. The variable domain in full, with the rest retrieved from reference TRBV5-6 and TRBJ2-5, is DAGVTQSPTHLIKTRGQQVTLRCSPKSGHDTVSWYQQALGQGPQFIFQYYEEEERQRGNFPDRFSGHQFPNYSSELNVNALLLGDSALYLCASAIISGGLGETQYFGPGTRLLVL.

The chain is built from TRBV18 and TRBJ2-1, with unresolved D. The germline CDR1 and CDR2 sequences are KGHSH and LQKENI. Trimming removed 2 bases from V and 1 base from J, with 3 bases in between. This CDR3 is built from 13 residues. CDR3 region: CASSPSSYNEQFF. Here the CDR3 DNA reads TGTGCCAGCTCACCATCATCCTACAATGAGCAGTTCTTC.

The chain employs TRBV6-1 and TRBJ2-7, with 10 bases fitting TRBD2. The CDR3 sequence is 14 residues long. J lost 2 bases, V lost 6 bases, and 4 bases had no gene match. The V gene's germline CDR1 is MNHNS and CDR2 SASEGT. In DNA form, the CDR3 reads TGTGCCAGCAGATCACTAGCGGGGACCTACGAGCAGTACTTC. This translates into CASRSLAGTYEQYF.

The chain combines TRBV7-9 with TRBJ2-3; D unresolved. V dropped 2 bases and J dropped 1 base, with 4 bases sitting between them. The CDR3 covers 13 residues. In germline, CDR1 is SEHNR, CDR2 FQNEAQ (reference sequence). This chain's CDR3 is CASSLTGTDTQYF. CDR3 in DNA: TGTGCCAGCAGCTTAACAGGCACAGATACGCAGTATTTT.